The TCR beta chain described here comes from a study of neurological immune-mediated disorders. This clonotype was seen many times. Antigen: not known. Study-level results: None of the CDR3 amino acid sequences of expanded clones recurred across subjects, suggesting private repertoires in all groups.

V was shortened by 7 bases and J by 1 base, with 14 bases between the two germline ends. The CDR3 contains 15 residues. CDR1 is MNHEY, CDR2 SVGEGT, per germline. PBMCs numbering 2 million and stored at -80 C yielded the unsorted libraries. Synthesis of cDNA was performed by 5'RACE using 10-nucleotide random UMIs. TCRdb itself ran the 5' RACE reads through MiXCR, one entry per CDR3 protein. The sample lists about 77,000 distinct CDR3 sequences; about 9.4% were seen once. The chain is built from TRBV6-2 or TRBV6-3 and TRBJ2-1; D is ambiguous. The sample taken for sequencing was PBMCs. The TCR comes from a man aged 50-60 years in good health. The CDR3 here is CASMGSRNSYNEQFF. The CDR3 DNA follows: TGTGCCAGCATGGGCAGTCGAAATTCCTACAATGAGCAGTTCTTC.